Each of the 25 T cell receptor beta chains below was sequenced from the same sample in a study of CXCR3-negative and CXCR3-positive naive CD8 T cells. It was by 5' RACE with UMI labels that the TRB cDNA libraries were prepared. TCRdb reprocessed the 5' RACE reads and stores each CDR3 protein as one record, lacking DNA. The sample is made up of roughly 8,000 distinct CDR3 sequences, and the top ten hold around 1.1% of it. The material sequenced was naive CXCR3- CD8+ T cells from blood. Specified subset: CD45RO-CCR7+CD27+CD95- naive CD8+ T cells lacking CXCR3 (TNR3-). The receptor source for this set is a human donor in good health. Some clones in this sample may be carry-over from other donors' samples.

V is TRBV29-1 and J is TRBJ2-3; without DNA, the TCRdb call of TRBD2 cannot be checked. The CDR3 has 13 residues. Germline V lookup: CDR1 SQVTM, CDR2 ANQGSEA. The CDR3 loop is CSGIIVSTDTQYF.

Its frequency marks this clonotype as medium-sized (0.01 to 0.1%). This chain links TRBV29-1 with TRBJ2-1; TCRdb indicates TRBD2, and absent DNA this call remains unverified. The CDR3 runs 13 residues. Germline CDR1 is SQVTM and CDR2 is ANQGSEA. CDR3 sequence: CSVRETSYNEQFF.

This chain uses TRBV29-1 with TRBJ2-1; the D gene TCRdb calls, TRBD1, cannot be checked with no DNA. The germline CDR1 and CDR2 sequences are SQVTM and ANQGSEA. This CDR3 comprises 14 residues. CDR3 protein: CSVRGTSSYNEQFF.

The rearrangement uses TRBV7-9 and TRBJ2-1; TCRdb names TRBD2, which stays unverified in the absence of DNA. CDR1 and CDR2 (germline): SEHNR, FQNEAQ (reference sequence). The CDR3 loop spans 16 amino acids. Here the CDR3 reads CASSLHRTSGYNEQSF.

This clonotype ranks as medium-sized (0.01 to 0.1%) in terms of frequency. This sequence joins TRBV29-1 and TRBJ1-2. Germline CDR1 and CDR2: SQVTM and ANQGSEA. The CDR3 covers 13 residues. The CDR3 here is CSVHLGGVGGYTF. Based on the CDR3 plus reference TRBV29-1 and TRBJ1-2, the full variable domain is SAVISQKPSRDICQRGTSLTIQCQVDSQVTMMFWYRQQPGQSLTLIATANQGSEATYESGFVIDKFPISRPNLTFSTLTVSNMSPEDSSIYLCSVHLGGVGGYTFGSGTRLTVV.

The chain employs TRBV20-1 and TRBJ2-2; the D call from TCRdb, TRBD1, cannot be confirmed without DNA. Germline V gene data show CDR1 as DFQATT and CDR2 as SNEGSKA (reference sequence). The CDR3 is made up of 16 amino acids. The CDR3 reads CSASAEGTVNTGELFF.

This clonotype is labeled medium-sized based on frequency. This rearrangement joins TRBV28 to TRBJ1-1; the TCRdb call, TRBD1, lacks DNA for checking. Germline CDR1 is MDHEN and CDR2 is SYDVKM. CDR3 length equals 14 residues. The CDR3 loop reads CASQSSGGGTEAFF.

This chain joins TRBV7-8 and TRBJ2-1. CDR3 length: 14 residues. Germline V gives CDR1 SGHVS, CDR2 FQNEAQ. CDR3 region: CASSRWGSFNEQFF. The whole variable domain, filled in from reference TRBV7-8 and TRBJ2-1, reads GAGVSQSPRYKVAKRGQDVALRCDPISGHVSLFWYQQALGQGPEFLTYFQNEAQLDKSGLPSDRFFAERPEGSVSTLKIQRTQQEDSAVYLCASSRWGSFNEQFFGPGTRLTVL.

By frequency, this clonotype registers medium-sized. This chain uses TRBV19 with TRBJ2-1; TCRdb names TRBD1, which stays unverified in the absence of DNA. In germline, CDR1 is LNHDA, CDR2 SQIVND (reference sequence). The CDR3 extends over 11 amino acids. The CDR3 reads CASTGGNEQFF.

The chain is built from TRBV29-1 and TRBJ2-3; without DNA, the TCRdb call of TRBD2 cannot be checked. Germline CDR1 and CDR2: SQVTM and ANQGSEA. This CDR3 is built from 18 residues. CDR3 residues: CSVEARTSGMPSTDTQYF.

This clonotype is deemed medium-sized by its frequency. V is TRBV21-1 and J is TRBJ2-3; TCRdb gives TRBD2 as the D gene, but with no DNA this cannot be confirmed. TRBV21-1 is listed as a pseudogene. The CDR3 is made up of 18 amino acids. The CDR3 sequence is CASSKGRLRDSLPDTQYF.

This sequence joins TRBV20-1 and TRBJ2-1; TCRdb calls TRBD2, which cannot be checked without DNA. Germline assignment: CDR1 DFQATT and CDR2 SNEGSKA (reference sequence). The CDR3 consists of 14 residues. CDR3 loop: CSALAGVSYNEQFF.

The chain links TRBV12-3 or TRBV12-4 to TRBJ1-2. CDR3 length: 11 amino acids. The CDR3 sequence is CASSSSGGYTF.

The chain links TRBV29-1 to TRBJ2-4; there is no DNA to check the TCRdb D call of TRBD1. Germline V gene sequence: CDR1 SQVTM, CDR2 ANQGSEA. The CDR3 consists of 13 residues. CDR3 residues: CSVEGTDQNIQYF. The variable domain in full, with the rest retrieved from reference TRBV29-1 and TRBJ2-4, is SAVISQKPSRDICQRGTSLTIQCQVDSQVTMMFWYRQQPGQSLTLIATANQGSEATYESGFVIDKFPISRPNLTFSTLTVSNMSPEDSSIYLCSVEGTDQNIQYFGAGTRLSVL.

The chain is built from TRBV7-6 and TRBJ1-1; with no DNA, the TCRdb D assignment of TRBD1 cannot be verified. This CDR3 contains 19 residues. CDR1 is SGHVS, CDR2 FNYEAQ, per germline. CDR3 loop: CASSLEGEDGGRGNTEAFF. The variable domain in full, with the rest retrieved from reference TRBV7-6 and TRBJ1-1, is GAGVSQSPRYKVTKRGQDVALRCDPISGHVSLYWYRQALGQGPEFLTYFNYEAQQDKSGLPNDRFSAERPEGSISTLTIQRTEQRDSAMYRCASSLEGEDGGRGNTEAFFGQGTRLTVV.

The chain's CDR3 is CSVAGLRGTGELFF. V gene TRBV29-1 combines with J gene TRBJ2-2. The CDR3 length is 14 residues. In germline, CDR1 is SQVTM, CDR2 ANQGSEA.

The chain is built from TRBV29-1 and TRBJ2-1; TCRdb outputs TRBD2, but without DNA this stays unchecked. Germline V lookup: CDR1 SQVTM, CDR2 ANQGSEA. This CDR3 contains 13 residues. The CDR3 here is CSGRPTIYNEQFF.

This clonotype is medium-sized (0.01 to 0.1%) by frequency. The CDR3 sequence: CSARDPGIPLYEQYF. This chain uses TRBV20-1 with TRBJ2-7; TCRdb's D call, TRBD2, is unchecked because there is no DNA. Germline V lookup: CDR1 DFQATT, CDR2 SNEGSKA (reference sequence). The CDR3 sequence is 15 residues long.

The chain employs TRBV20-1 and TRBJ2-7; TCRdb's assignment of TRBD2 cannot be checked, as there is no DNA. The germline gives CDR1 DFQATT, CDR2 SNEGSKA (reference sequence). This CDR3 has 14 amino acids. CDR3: CSARDGASGYEQYF.

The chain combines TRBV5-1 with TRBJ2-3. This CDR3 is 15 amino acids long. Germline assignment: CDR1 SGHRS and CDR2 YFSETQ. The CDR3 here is CASSLVAASTDTQYF.

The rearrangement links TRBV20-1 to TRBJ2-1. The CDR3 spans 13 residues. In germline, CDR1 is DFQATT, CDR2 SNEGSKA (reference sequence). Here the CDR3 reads CSASLVRRTEQFF.

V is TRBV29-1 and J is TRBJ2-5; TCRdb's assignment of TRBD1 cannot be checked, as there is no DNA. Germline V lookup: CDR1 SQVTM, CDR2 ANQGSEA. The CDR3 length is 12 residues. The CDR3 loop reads CSALDRDETQYF.

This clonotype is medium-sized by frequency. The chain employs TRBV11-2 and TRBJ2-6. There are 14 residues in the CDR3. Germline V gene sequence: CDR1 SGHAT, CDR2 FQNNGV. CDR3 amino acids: CASSRVGGANVLTF. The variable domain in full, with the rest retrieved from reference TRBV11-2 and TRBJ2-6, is EAGVAQSPRYKIIEKRQSVAFWCNPISGHATLYWYQQILGQGPKLLIQFQNNGVVDDSQLPKDRFSAERLKGVDSTLKIQPAKLEDSAVYLCASSRVGGANVLTFGAGSRLTVL.

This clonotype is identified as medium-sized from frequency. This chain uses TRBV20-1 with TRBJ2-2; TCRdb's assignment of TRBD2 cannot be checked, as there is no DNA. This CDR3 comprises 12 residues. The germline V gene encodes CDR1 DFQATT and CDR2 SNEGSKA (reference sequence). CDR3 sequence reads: CSGRGSTGELFF.

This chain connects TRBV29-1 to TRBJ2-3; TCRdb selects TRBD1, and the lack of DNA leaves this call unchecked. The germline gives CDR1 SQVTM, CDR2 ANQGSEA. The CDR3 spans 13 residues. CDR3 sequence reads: CSVVIGGTDTQYF.